This T cell receptor beta chain appears in the sequencing data of a study of CD8+ T cells in alopecia areata. Study-wide background: Those treated were given oral tofacitinib at 5 to 10 mg twice daily.

Documented treatment: oral pan-JAK inhibitor, 5-10 mg twice daily. RNA, once extracted, was reverse transcribed into cDNA for use as the sequencing template. The repertoire was sequenced with immunoSEQ multiplex PCR; TCRdb's copy has only in-frame clones and lacks some. The sample includes 95,000 to 150,000 clones, approximately 57% of them seen just once. Of note for this clone: No antigen is known for it.

Study results and caveats: The study found higher clonality in lesional than normal scalp, especially in alopecia totalis/universalis. Patients displayed less clarity in TCR sharing than mice, a finding possibly related to HLA.

The source of this sequence is a human donor with alopecia areata. The sample consisted of CD4+ T cells sorted from blood, taken at week 4, from a patient treated with tofacitinib.

CDR3 in DNA: TGTGCCAGCTCACCACCTAGCTCCTACAATGAGCAGTTCTTC. Its translation: CASSPPSSYNEQFF. This chain links TRBV18 with TRBJ2-1; D unresolved. The CDR3 is 14 amino acids. In germline, CDR1 is KGHSH, CDR2 LQKENI. Trimming took off 0 bases at V and 0 bases at J, with 3 bases between the two ends.